These 14 T cell receptor beta chains were sequenced from one sample in a study of identifying expanded T cells in peripheral blood (dated by TCRdb to the late 2010s). Receptor libraries were prepared by the immunoSEQ multiplex PCR assay. What TCRdb holds here is the immuneACCESS table cut down to in-frame rearrangements. Part of the clones is not present; checked against another copy, under half of the missing clones reflect an unresolved V gene, and the others are unexplained. The sample data list tens of thousands of clones, and about 89% of these were observed just once. The leading ten clones occupy 2.8% of the sample. The sample consisted of blood. All receptors derive from a person aged 18-70 years in good health.

DNA for the CDR3: TGTGCCAGCAGTTACTCTTCGAGCCCTGTACATTTT. Amino acid sequence: CASSYSSSPVHF. This chain joins TRBV6-5 and TRBJ1-5; D is unresolved. Germline V lookup: CDR1 MNHEY, CDR2 SVGAGI. The CDR3 contains 12 residues. V lost 0 bases and J 16 bases, leaving 13 bases between the germline ends.

The table lists this clone with a count of one. The V and J genes are TRBV7-2 and TRBJ1-2; D not certain. CDR1 and CDR2 (germline): SGHTA, FQGNSA. The CDR3 runs 13 residues. The V and J ends lost 1 base and 7 bases respectively, with 10 bases between them. CDR3 sequence reads: CASSLGLGSGYTF. The CDR3 region has the DNA TGTGCCAGCAGCTTAGGTTTAGGGTCTGGCTACACCTTC. Full variable domain (remainder filled in from reference TRBV7-2 and TRBJ1-2): GAGVSQSPSNKVTEKGKDVELRCDPISGHTALYWYRQSLGQGLEFLIYFQGNSAPDKSGLPSDRFSAERTGGSVSTLTIQRTQQEDSAVYLCASSLGLGSGYTFGSGTRLTVV.

This rearrangement joins TRBV2 to TRBJ1-2, with TRBD1 as a possible D gene (5 bases). The V end was cut by 5 bases, the J end by 3 bases, with 16 bases between. CDR1 and CDR2 (germline): SNHLY, FYNNEI. This CDR3 has 15 amino acids. CDR3 sequence (DNA): TGTGCCAGCAGTACTACGACGGTCAGGGACTATGGCTACACCTTC. Amino acids: CASSTTTVRDYGYTF.

V and J are TRBV6-1 and TRBJ1-4; a possible D gene is TRBD1 (5 bases). V was trimmed by 4 bases and J by 8 bases, leaving 11 bases between them. Germline CDR1 reads MNHNS; CDR2 reads SASEGT. This CDR3 is 13 amino acids long. The CDR3 sequence: CASSVRVDEKLFF. The CDR3 region has the DNA TGTGCCAGCAGTGTCAGGGTGGACGAAAAACTGTTTTTT.

This rearrangement joins TRBV28 to TRBJ2-3, with D possibly called TRBD1 or TRBD2 (5 bases each). This CDR3 contains 16 residues. The germline V gene encodes CDR1 MDHEN and CDR2 SYDVKM. The ends were cut back, 1 base at V and 4 bases at J, with 15 bases in the middle. This CDR3 reads CASSLSRGGPADTQYF. Written as DNA, the CDR3 is TGTGCCAGCAGTTTATCACGGGGCGGGCCAGCAGATACGCAGTATTTT.

CDR3 loop: CASSAGTGETGELFF. For the CDR3, the DNA is TGTGCCAGCAGCGCCGGGACAGGGGAGACCGGGGAGCTGTTTTTT. J is TRBJ2-2 and V is TRBV9; 10 nucleotides agree with TRBD1. This CDR3 is built from 15 residues. The junction had 4 bases not matched to a gene; V was cut back by 3 bases and J by 5 bases. Germline V gene data show CDR1 as SGDLS and CDR2 as YYNGEE. Using reference TRBV9 and TRBJ2-2 for the parts outside the CDR3, the full variable domain is DSGVTQTPKHLITATGQRVTLRCSPRSGDLSVYWYQQSLDQGLQFLIQYYNGEERAKGNILERFSAQQFPDLHSELNLSSLELGDSALYFCASSAGTGETGELFFGEGSRLTVL.

The chain uses TRBV7-8 and TRBJ2-5; no firm D call. The CDR3 length is 12 residues. The V end was cut by 1 base, the J end by 9 bases, with 9 bases between. The germline gives CDR1 SGHVS, CDR2 FQNEAQ. The CDR3 region has the DNA TGTGCCAGCAGCTTAGTCGGAGAAGCCCAGTACTTC. This gives the protein CASSLVGEAQYF.

This chain connects TRBV11-2 to TRBJ2-7; TRBD2 matches 7 bases. CDR3 length: 14 amino acids. CDR1 and CDR2 from the germline V gene are SGHAT and FQNNGV. With 5 bases clipped from V and 2 bases from J, the junction kept 6 bases outside the gene matches. CDR3 nucleotides: TGTGCCAGCAGCGTTAGCGGGCCTACCTACGAGCAGTACTTC. Translating gives CASSVSGPTYEQYF.

CDR3: CASSQDLAERAYEQYF. Here the CDR3 DNA reads TGCGCCAGCAGCCAAGATCTTGCGGAGCGGGCCTACGAGCAGTACTTC. The V and J genes are TRBV4-3 and TRBJ2-7; the D gene is possibly TRBD2 (6 bases). There are 16 residues in the CDR3. Germline V CDR1 and CDR2: LGHNA, YSLEER. Trimming shortened V by 0 bases and J by 2 bases, and 14 bases separated the two germline ends.

This clone was counted once. The chain links TRBV7-2 to TRBJ2-3; possibly TRBD1 for D (5 bases). The CDR3 runs 13 residues. Trimming pared 2 bases from V and 6 bases from J, leaving 9 bases between. The germline gives CDR1 SGHTA, CDR2 FQGNSA. The CDR3, as DNA: TGTGCCAGCAGCTTACCAGGGTGGGATACGCAGTATTTT. Protein: CASSLPGWDTQYF.

This clone was recorded once. The rearrangement links TRBV7-9 to TRBJ2-7; D assignment may be TRBD1 or TRBD2 (5 bases each). The ends were cut back, 1 base at V and 6 bases at J, with 7 bases in the middle. The CDR3 has 12 amino acids. CDR1 and CDR2 from the germline V gene are SEHNR and FQNEAQ (reference sequence). CDR3 loop: CASSLGGGEQYF. The CDR3 DNA reads as TGTGCCAGCAGCTTAGGTGGGGGCGAGCAGTACTTC.

The J gene is TRBJ1-5, the V gene TRBV9; tentatively, D is TRBD1 (6 bases). Trimming took 3 bases from V and 6 from J, leaving 10 bases between them. This CDR3 is built from 13 residues. Germline V gene data show CDR1 as SGDLS and CDR2 as YYNGEE. CDR3 sequence (DNA): TGTGCCAGCAGCGCCGCAGGGGTTCAGCCCCAGCATTTT. Amino acid sequence: CASSAAGVQPQHF.

The J gene is TRBJ1-2, the V gene TRBV25-1; TRBD1 aligns across 8 bases. Trimming cost V 2 bases and J 6 bases; bases outside gene matches: 8. Germline CDR1 and CDR2: MGHDK and SYGVNS. This CDR3 has 15 residues. CDR3 sequence reads: CASSEQQGDYDGYTF. CDR3 in DNA: TGTGCCAGCAGTGAACAACAGGGGGACTACGATGGCTACACCTTC.

Only a few counts were recorded for this clone. The genes are TRBV7-2 and TRBJ1-2; the D gene is possibly TRBD1 (6 bases). The V end lost 5 bases, the J end lost 8 bases, and 18 bases lay between the germline ends. CDR1 is SGHTA, CDR2 FQGNSA, per germline. CDR3 length: 14 amino acids. The CDR3 sequence is CASSLLTGPRGYTF. The CDR3 DNA follows: TGTGCCAGCAGCCTTTTGACAGGCCCTAGAGGCTACACCTTC.